The rows below give T cell receptor beta chains drawn from one sample of a study of T cells after yellow fever vaccination. One entry per CDR3 protein results from TCRdb running MiXCR on the 5' RACE reads. The sample lists approximately 70,000 distinct CDR3 sequences; under 8% were seen once. The starting material was CD8+ T cells sorted from PBMCs, obtained around 45 days after the first yellow fever vaccination. Source of these receptors: a man younger than 35 who received the YFV17D yellow fever vaccine. CDR3s include the opening cysteine and the closing phenylalanine or tryptophan. A D gene is named only where the DNA matches it firmly. Size values are once, few and many counts, or a class for expanded clones, and some rows have none.

v_call	clone_size	d_call	j_call	cdr3_aa	cdr3_nt
TRBV7-8	many	-	TRBJ2-5	CASSTIGTGYQETQYF	TGTGCCAGCAGCACCATTGGGACCGGGTACCAAGAGACCCAGTACTTC
TRBV4-3	many	-	TRBJ2-1	CASSQAGNEQFF	TGCGCCAGCAGCCAAGCAGGCAATGAGCAGTTCTTC
TRBV7-9	-	TRBD1	TRBJ2-5	CASSSGQGTEETQYF	TGTGCCAGCAGCTCCGGACAGGGTACAGAAGAGACCCAGTACTTC
TRBV18	few	-	TRBJ1-5	CASSPGVSDNSNQPQHF	TGTGCCAGCTCACCCGGCGTATCAGATAATAGCAATCAGCCCCAGCATTTT
TRBV7-2	few	TRBD2	TRBJ2-3	CASSSSGASTDTQYF	TGTGCCAGCAGCTCGAGCGGGGCTAGCACAGATACGCAGTATTTT
TRBV14	many	TRBD2	TRBJ2-3	CASSHLAGETDTQYF	TGTGCCAGCAGCCATCTAGCGGGGGAGACAGATACGCAGTATTTT
TRBV5-1	few	TRBD1	TRBJ2-4	CASSLPTGDHIQYF	TGCGCCAGCAGCTTGCCGACAGGGGATCACATTCAGTACTTC
TRBV6-2/TRBV6-3	few	-	TRBJ1-1	CASSYQDEVTEAFF	TGTGCCAGCAGTTACCAAGACGAGGTCACTGAAGCTTTCTTT
TRBV6-2/TRBV6-3	many	-	TRBJ2-7	CASSRGAIIYEQYF	TGTGCCAGCAGCCGTGGGGCCATTATCTACGAGCAGTACTTC
TRBV7-9	few	TRBD1	TRBJ1-2	CASSLGDSWDGYTF	TGTGCCAGCAGCTTAGGGGACAGTTGGGATGGCTACACCTTC
TRBV5-1	many	TRBD2	TRBJ2-1	CASSLAGAHNEQFF	TGCGCCAGCAGCTTAGCGGGGGCCCACAATGAGCAGTTCTTC
TRBV2	many	TRBD1	TRBJ2-5	CASSDFGQGGKETQYF	TGTGCCAGCAGTGATTTTGGACAGGGGGGAAAAGAGACCCAGTACTTC
TRBV5-1	-	TRBD1	TRBJ1-2	CASSLEFRTGFGYTF	TGCGCCAGCAGCTTGGAATTCCGGACAGGGTTTGGCTACACCTTC
TRBV4-1	few	-	TRBJ1-3	CASSQVGTSGNTIYF	TGCGCCAGCAGCCAAGTGGGGACCTCTGGAAACACCATATATTTT
TRBV2	many	TRBD1	TRBJ1-1	CASRTQGAVAEAFF	TGTGCCAGCAGGACACAGGGGGCAGTGGCTGAAGCTTTCTTT
TRBV7-7	few	TRBD1	TRBJ2-6	CASSSTGQGANVLTF	TGTGCTAGCAGCTCGACAGGGCAAGGGGCCAACGTCCTGACTTTC
TRBV7-2	many	TRBD2	TRBJ2-3	CASSSSSGAEYF	TGTGCCAGCAGCTCAAGTAGCGGGGCGGAGTATTTT
TRBV6-1	-	-	TRBJ1-6	CASSGRQYGFPLHF	TGTGCCAGCAGTGGAAGACAGTACGGTTTTCCCCTCCACTTT